A selection of T cell receptor beta chains follows, all from one sample in a study of identical twins. TCRdb re-called the 5' RACE reads with MiXCR, one entry per CDR3 protein. The sample comprises 1.5 million to 2 million distinct CDR3 sequences, 25% to 35% of which are singletons, and 0.25% to 0.3% rests with the top ten. The sample consisted of cord blood. These receptors all come from a newborn girl in good health. The CDR3 runs from the conserved cysteine through the conserved F or W. A D gene is named only where the DNA matches it firmly. The listing skips clone size in some rows; elsewhere it reads once, few, many or a size class.

CSARVKGNYGYTF | TGCAGTGCTAGAGTTAAGGGAAACTATGGCTACACCTTC | few | - | TRBJ1-2 | TRBV20-1
CSAERQGSGNQPQHF | TGCAGTGCCGAGCGACAGGGTAGTGGCAATCAGCCCCAGCATTTT | few | TRBD1 | TRBJ1-5 | TRBV20-1
CATSLSGGGAETQYF | TGTGCCACCAGTCTAAGCGGGGGAGGTGCAGAGACCCAGTACTTC | few | TRBD2 | TRBJ2-5 | TRBV24-1
CASTFGLGGSNEQFF | TGTGCCAGCACCTTCGGACTAGGGGGGTCCAATGAGCAGTTCTTC | - | - | TRBJ2-1 | TRBV12-3/TRBV12-4
CASSLPTAIQETQYF | TGCGCCAGCAGCTTGCCGACCGCTATCCAAGAGACCCAGTACTTC | few | - | TRBJ2-5 | TRBV5-1
CASSLGSGRVGLDEQFF | TGCGCCAGCAGCTTGGGAAGCGGGAGGGTTGGCCTGGATGAGCAGTTCTTC | few | TRBD2 | TRBJ2-1 | TRBV5-1
CASSQGYSVGPNQPQHF | TGTGCCAGCAGCCAAGGGTACAGCGTAGGCCCTAATCAGCCCCAGCATTTT | - | - | TRBJ1-5 | TRBV3-1
CSARDGRKPNSPLHF | TGCAGTGCTAGAGATGGACGGAAGCCTAATTCACCCCTCCACTTT | - | - | TRBJ1-6 | TRBV20-1
CSARVLSTDTQYF | TGCAGTGCGAGGGTGCTAAGCACAGATACGCAGTATTTT | few | - | TRBJ2-3 | TRBV20-1
CASTEFLSYNEQFF | TGCGCCAGCACTGAGTTTCTCTCCTACAATGAGCAGTTCTTC | - | - | TRBJ2-1 | TRBV10-2
CASSQERLALDEQFF | TGTGCCAGCAGCCAAGAGAGGCTAGCCCTAGATGAGCAGTTCTTC | few | - | TRBJ2-1 | TRBV4-2
CASSVEPSGSSYEQYF | TGTGCCAGCAGCGTAGAGCCTAGCGGAAGCTCCTACGAGCAGTACTTC | - | TRBD2 | TRBJ2-7 | TRBV9
CSAGGFLPNEQFF | TGCAGTGCTGGCGGTTTTTTGCCGAATGAGCAGTTCTTC | - | - | TRBJ2-1 | TRBV20-1
CSVATYTEAFF | TGCAGCGTAGCAACCTACACTGAAGCTTTCTTT | - | - | TRBJ1-1 | TRBV29-1
CASRYAGGPTEAFF | TGTGCCAGCAGGTACGCAGGGGGTCCCACTGAAGCTTTCTTT | - | TRBD1 | TRBJ1-1 | TRBV2
CATSRPDRVVLGHETQYF | TGTGCCACCAGCAGACCTGACAGGGTCGTTCTAGGGCACGAGACCCAGTACTTC | - | TRBD1 | TRBJ2-5 | TRBV15
CASSWDQKGNTEAFF | TGTGCCAGCAGTTGGGACCAAAAGGGGAACACTGAAGCTTTCTTT | - | - | TRBJ1-1 | TRBV6-5
CASSFYPWTSGGPYNEQFF | TGTGCCAGCAGTTTCTATCCCTGGACTAGCGGGGGCCCGTACAATGAGCAGTTCTTC | few | TRBD2 | TRBJ2-1 | TRBV28
CASSFWRGTRNEQFF | TGCGCCAGCAGCTTCTGGCGGGGGACGAGGAATGAGCAGTTCTTC | few | TRBD2 | TRBJ2-1 | TRBV5-1